This entry describes one T cell receptor (beta chain). The data stem from a study of blood T cell repertoires in COVID-19. In the study overall: Sites in the United States, Italy and Spain provided acute and convalescent COVID-19 samples.

This CDR3 is built from 16 residues. V lost 3 bases and J lost 4; bases outside the gene matches: 9. Germline CDR1 and CDR2: MDHEN and SYDVKM. Participants spanned ages about 18 to 90 years and resided in roughly 26 US areas. Two negative PCRs, clearance, or symptom resolution had been documented for recovered Cohort 3 donors. Method: immunoSEQ multiplex PCR; TCRdb's copy keeps in-frame clones and lacks some. Of 200,000 to 250,000 clones detected, around 89% appear once; the ten largest clones hold approximately 4.1%. Sequencing was done on a sample of PBMCs or T cells enriched from blood (not recorded which). This receptor was identified in a woman in her 30s who had recovered from COVID-19. The chain carries TRBV28 and TRBJ1-2; TRBD1 matches at 9 bases. The CDR3 coding sequence is TGTGCCAGCAGTTTTCCGCCGGGACAGGGACTCTATGGCTACACCTTC. Protein product: CASSFPPGQGLYGYTF.